This is a list of T cell receptor beta chains from one sample in a study of cytomegalovirus exposure and HLA in healthy donors. The method was immunoSEQ multiplex PCR; TCRdb's version includes in-frame clones alone and lacks a portion of them. The table records about 74,000 clones, approximately 70% of them present only once. The specimen was PBMCs. These receptors came from a woman between 40 and 50 years old in good health and CMV-seropositive. CDR3s include the opening cysteine and the closing phenylalanine or tryptophan. Each record gives: D gene, V gene, J gene, clone size, CDR3 protein, CDR3 DNA. D genes are given only for firm matches. Expanded clones get a size class; other rows say once, few or many, or leave the size out.

d_gene: TRBD1; v_gene: TRBV4-1; j_gene: TRBJ1-1; abundance: -; CDR3aa: CASSPGQGPMNTEAFF; CDR3nt: TGCGCCAGCAGCCCCGGACAGGGACCTATGAACACTGAAGCTTTCTTT
d_gene: TRBD2; v_gene: TRBV5-1; j_gene: TRBJ2-1; abundance: -; CDR3aa: CASSLAGGRGASSYNEQFF; CDR3nt: TGCGCCAGCAGCTTGGCGGGGGGGCGTGGGGCTAGCTCCTACAATGAGCAGTTCTTC
d_gene: -; v_gene: TRBV7-8; j_gene: TRBJ2-3; abundance: -; CDR3aa: CASSLGRDTQYF; CDR3nt: TGTGCCAGCAGCTTAGGCAGAGATACGCAGTATTTT
d_gene: TRBD2; v_gene: TRBV6-4; j_gene: TRBJ2-1; abundance: -; CDR3aa: CASSGEAGGLREQFF; CDR3nt: TGTGCCAGCAGTGGGGAAGCGGGGGGCCTCAGGGAGCAGTTCTTC
d_gene: -; v_gene: TRBV28; j_gene: TRBJ1-6; abundance: few; CDR3aa: CASTHFGGKNNSPLHF; CDR3nt: TGTGCCAGCACCCACTTTGGGGGGAAAAATAATTCACCCCTCCACTTT
d_gene: TRBD1; v_gene: TRBV7-2; j_gene: TRBJ1-6; abundance: -; CDR3aa: CASSSRDRGSPLHF; CDR3nt: TGTGCCAGCAGCTCACGTGACAGGGGATCACCCCTCCACTTT
d_gene: -; v_gene: TRBV5-1; j_gene: TRBJ1-1; abundance: -; CDR3aa: CASSLGRSEAEAFF; CDR3nt: TGCGCCAGCAGCTTGGGACGGTCTGAGGCGGAAGCTTTCTTT
d_gene: -; v_gene: TRBV7-9; j_gene: TRBJ1-5; abundance: -; CDR3aa: CASSIQGPEPQHF; CDR3nt: TGTGCCAGCAGCATACAGGGACCCGAACCCCAGCATTTT
d_gene: -; v_gene: TRBV19; j_gene: TRBJ1-2; abundance: -; CDR3aa: CASSITGNYGYTF; CDR3nt: TGTGCCAGTAGTATTACAGGGAACTATGGCTACACCTTC
d_gene: -; v_gene: TRBV25-1; j_gene: TRBJ1-1; abundance: -; CDR3aa: CASSEGGLNTEAFF; CDR3nt: TGTGCCAGCAGTGAAGGAGGATTGAACACTGAAGCTTTCTTT
d_gene: TRBD2; v_gene: TRBV11-2; j_gene: TRBJ2-1; abundance: -; CDR3aa: CASSRTSGNIYNEQFF; CDR3nt: TGTGCCAGCAGTCGGACTAGCGGGAACATCTACAATGAGCAGTTCTTC
d_gene: -; v_gene: TRBV30; j_gene: TRBJ1-5; abundance: -; CDR3aa: CAWSTGSERGYQPQHF; CDR3nt: TGTGCCTGGAGTACAGGTTCCGAACGTGGCTATCAGCCCCAGCATTTT
d_gene: TRBD1; v_gene: TRBV7-7; j_gene: TRBJ1-2; abundance: -; CDR3aa: CASSPDRGYGYTF; CDR3nt: TGTGCTAGCAGCCCCGACAGGGGCTATGGCTACACCTTC
d_gene: TRBD1; v_gene: TRBV11-2; j_gene: TRBJ1-1; abundance: few; CDR3aa: CASTPRDRGVAEAFF; CDR3nt: TGTGCCAGCACCCCCCGGGACAGGGGAGTCGCTGAAGCTTTCTTT
d_gene: -; v_gene: TRBV30; j_gene: TRBJ2-5; abundance: few; CDR3aa: CAWSEAGRETQYF; CDR3nt: TGTGCCTGGAGTGAGGCGGGACGGGAGACCCAGTACTTC
d_gene: -; v_gene: TRBV27; j_gene: TRBJ1-2; abundance: -; CDR3aa: CASSGGRPASYGYTF; CDR3nt: TGTGCCAGCAGTGGCGGGAGGCCAGCTAGCTATGGCTACACCTTC
d_gene: -; v_gene: TRBV28; j_gene: TRBJ2-7; abundance: -; CDR3aa: CASFGGAASYEQYF; CDR3nt: TGTGCCAGCTTTGGAGGGGCAGCTTCGTACGAGCAGTACTTC
d_gene: TRBD2; v_gene: TRBV10-3; j_gene: TRBJ2-1; abundance: -; CDR3aa: CAISALRLAGPTYNEQFF; CDR3nt: TGTGCCATCAGTGCCCTAAGACTAGCGGGGCCCACCTACAATGAGCAGTTCTTC
d_gene: TRBD1; v_gene: TRBV5-1; j_gene: TRBJ2-6; abundance: -; CDR3aa: CASSLGGQRGTGANVLTF; CDR3nt: TGCGCCAGCAGCTTGGGGGGACAGAGGGGGACTGGGGCCAACGTCCTGACTTTC
d_gene: -; v_gene: TRBV9; j_gene: TRBJ1-1; abundance: -; CDR3aa: CASCEVRGTEAFF; CDR3nt: TGTGCCTCCTGTGAGGTACGGGGCACTGAAGCTTTCTTT
d_gene: -; v_gene: TRBV7-2; j_gene: TRBJ2-1; abundance: -; CDR3aa: CASSLDPGRKNEQFF; CDR3nt: TGTGCCAGCAGCTTAGACCCAGGGAGGAAAAATGAGCAGTTCTTC
d_gene: TRBD1; v_gene: TRBV16; j_gene: TRBJ1-2; abundance: -; CDR3aa: CASSQDRGPLLSLYTF; CDR3nt: TGTGCCAGCAGCCAAGACAGGGGGCCCTTACTCAGCCTCTACACCTTC
d_gene: TRBD2; v_gene: TRBV10-2; j_gene: TRBJ2-3; abundance: -; CDR3aa: CASSAKRGGITDTQYF; CDR3nt: TGCGCCAGCAGTGCGAAGCGGGGGGGTATAACAGATACGCAGTATTTT
d_gene: TRBD2; v_gene: TRBV11-2; j_gene: TRBJ2-3; abundance: -; CDR3aa: CASREGAGGADTQYF; CDR3nt: TGTGCCAGCAGGGAGGGTGCGGGAGGGGCAGATACGCAGTATTTT
d_gene: -; v_gene: TRBV10-1; j_gene: TRBJ2-5; abundance: -; CDR3aa: CASSENQGGQETQYF; CDR3nt: TGCGCCAGCAGTGAGAATCAAGGGGGACAAGAGACCCAGTACTTC
d_gene: TRBD1; v_gene: TRBV11-2; j_gene: TRBJ2-7; abundance: -; CDR3aa: CASTQGPYEQYF; CDR3nt: TGTGCCAGTACACAGGGGCCCTACGAGCAGTACTTC
d_gene: -; v_gene: TRBV27; j_gene: TRBJ1-5; abundance: few; CDR3aa: CASSSGMGNQPQHF; CDR3nt: TGTGCCAGCAGTTCGGGGATGGGCAATCAGCCCCAGCATTTT
d_gene: -; v_gene: TRBV6-5; j_gene: TRBJ2-1; abundance: -; CDR3aa: CASSDVGIIEQFF; CDR3nt: TGTGCCAGCAGTGATGTCGGTATCATTGAGCAGTTCTTC
d_gene: -; v_gene: TRBV7-9; j_gene: TRBJ1-6; abundance: -; CDR3aa: CASSLVQGRNSPLHF; CDR3nt: TGTGCCAGCAGCTTAGTCCAGGGAAGAAATTCACCCCTCCACTTT
d_gene: TRBD1; v_gene: TRBV2; j_gene: TRBJ1-1; abundance: -; CDR3aa: CASISRGLGVSEAFF; CDR3nt: TGTGCCAGCATCTCCAGGGGGCTTGGGGTCTCTGAAGCTTTCTTT
d_gene: TRBD1; v_gene: TRBV4-1; j_gene: TRBJ2-3; abundance: few; CDR3aa: CASSQGLGGSTDTQYF; CDR3nt: TGCGCCAGCAGCCAAGGTCTAGGGGGCAGCACAGATACGCAGTATTTT